The present entry profiles one T cell receptor beta chain with its context. These data originate in a study of blood T cell repertoires in COVID-19. Study-level background: There were acute and convalescent COVID-19 samples, and they came from the United States, Italy and Spain. The cDNA or gDNA used as material had been derived from T cells, B-cell-depleted T cells, or PBMCs.

Original data processing: Estimation of nucleated cell counts was performed using reference gene primer amplification. Only in-frame clones appear in the TCRdb table, and some are missing; sequencing was by immunoSEQ multiplex PCR. The D gene and trimming were derived from the DNA, and the V and J assignments and clone size from that table. The profile shows roughly 130,000 clones, 90% of them singletons. This CDR3 region has 14 residues. V gave up 2 bases and J gave up 3 bases; unmatched junction bases: 6. Germline CDR1 GTSNPN, CDR2 SVGIG (reference sequence). Sequenced material: peripheral blood. The TCR originated in a man between 60 and 70 years old with COVID-19, enrolled during active disease. J is TRBJ2-7 and V is TRBV30; TRBD1 agrees at 8 bases. The CDR3 coding sequence is TGTGCCTGGAGTTCCCTGGACAGGGTCTACGAGCAGTACTTC. Protein product: CAWSSLDRVYEQYF.